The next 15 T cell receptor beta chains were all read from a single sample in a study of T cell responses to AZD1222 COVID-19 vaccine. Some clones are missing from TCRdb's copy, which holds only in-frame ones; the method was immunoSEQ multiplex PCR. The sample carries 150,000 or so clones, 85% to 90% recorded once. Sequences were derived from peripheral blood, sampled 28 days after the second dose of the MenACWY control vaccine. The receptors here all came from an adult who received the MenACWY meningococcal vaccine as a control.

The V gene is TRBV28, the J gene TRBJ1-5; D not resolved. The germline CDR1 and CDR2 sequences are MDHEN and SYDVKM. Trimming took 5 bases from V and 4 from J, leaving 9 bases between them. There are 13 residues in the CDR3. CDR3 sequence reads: CASSQESNQPQHF. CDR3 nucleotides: TGTGCCAGCAGTCAGGAGAGTAATCAGCCCCAGCATTTT.

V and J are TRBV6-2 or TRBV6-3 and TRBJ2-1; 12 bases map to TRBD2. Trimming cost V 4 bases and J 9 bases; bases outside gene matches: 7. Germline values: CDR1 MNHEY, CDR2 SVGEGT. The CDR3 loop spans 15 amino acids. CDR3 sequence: CASSSRLAGESEQFF. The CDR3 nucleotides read TGTGCCAGCAGTTCCCGACTAGCGGGAGAGAGTGAGCAGTTCTTC.

DNA for the CDR3: TGCGCCAGCAGCCAAGATCCCAGGGCCTCCTCCTACGAGCAGTACTTC. Its protein product is CASSQDPRASSYEQYF. J is TRBJ2-7 and V is TRBV4-3, with TRBD1 as a possible D gene (5 bases). From germline, CDR1 is LGHNA and CDR2 YSLEER. V lost 0 bases, J lost 0 bases, and 12 bases lay in between. The CDR3 has 16 residues.

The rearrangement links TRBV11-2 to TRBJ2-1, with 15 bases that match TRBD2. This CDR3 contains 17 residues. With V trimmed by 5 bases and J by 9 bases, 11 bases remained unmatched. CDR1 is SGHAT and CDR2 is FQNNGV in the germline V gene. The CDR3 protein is CASSNHRTSGRAGEQFF. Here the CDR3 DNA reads TGTGCCAGCAGCAATCATAGGACTAGCGGGAGGGCGGGTGAGCAGTTCTTC.

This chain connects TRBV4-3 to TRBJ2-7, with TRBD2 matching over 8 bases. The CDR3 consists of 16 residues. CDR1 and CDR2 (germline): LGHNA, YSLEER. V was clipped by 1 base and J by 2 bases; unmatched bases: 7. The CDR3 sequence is CASSQGLAIKAYEQYF. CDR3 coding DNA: TGCGCCAGCAGCCAAGGACTAGCGATAAAGGCCTACGAGCAGTACTTC.

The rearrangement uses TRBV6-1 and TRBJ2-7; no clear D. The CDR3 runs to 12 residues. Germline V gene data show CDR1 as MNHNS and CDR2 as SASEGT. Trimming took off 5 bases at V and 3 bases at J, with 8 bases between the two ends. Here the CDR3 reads CASSLDLYEQYF. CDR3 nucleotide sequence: TGTGCCAGCAGTCTTGACCTCTACGAGCAGTACTTC.

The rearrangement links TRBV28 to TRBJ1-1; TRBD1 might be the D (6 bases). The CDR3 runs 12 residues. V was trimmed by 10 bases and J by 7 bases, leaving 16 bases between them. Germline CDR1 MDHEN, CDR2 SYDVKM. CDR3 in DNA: TGTGCCACCCTTGGACAGTCGTATGAAGCTTTCTTT. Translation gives CATLGQSYEAFF.

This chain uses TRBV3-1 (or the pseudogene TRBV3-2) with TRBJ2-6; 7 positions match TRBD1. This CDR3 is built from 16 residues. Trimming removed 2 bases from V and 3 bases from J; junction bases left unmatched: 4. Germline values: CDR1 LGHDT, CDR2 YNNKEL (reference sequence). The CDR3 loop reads CASSQNRGVGANVLTF. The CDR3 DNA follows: TGTGCCAGCAGCCAAAACAGGGGTGTTGGGGCCAACGTCCTGACTTTC.

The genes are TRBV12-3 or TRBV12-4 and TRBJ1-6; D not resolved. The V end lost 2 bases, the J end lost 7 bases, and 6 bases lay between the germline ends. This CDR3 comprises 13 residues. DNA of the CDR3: TGTGCCAGCAGTTTAAGGGAAAATTCACCCCTCCACTTT. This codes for CASSLRENSPLHF.

The CDR3 DNA is TGTGCCAGCAGCTTAGGGTTAGGAGGCACAGATACGCAGTATTTT. Protein: CASSLGLGGTDTQYF. The V and J genes are TRBV7-2 and TRBJ2-3; the D is unclear. The germline CDR1 and CDR2 sequences are SGHTA and FQGNSA. The CDR3 is 15 residues long. V shed 1 base and J shed 1 base, with 9 bases lying between them.

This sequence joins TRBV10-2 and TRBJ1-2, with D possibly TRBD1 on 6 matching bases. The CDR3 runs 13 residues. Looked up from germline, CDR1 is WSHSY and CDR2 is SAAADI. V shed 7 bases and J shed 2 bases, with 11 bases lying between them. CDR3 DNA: TGCGCCAGCAACCCCGGGACAAACTATGGCTACACCTTC. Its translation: CASNPGTNYGYTF.

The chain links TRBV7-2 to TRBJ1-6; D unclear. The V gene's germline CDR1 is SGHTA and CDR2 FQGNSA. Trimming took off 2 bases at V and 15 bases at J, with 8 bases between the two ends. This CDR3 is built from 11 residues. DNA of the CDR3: TGTGCCAGCAGCTTACGGGAAATCCTCCACTTT. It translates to CASSLREILHF.

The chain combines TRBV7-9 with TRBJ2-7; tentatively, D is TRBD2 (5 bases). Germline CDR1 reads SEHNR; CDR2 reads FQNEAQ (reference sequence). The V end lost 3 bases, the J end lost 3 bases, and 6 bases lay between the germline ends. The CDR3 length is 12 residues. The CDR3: CASSFGDYEQYF. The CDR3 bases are TGTGCCAGCAGCTTCGGGGACTACGAGCAGTACTTC.

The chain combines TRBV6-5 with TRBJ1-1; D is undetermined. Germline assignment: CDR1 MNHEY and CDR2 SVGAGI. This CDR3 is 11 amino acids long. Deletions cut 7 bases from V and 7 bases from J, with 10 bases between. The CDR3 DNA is TGTGCCAGCAAACAACATAGTGAAGCTTTCTTT. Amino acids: CASKQHSEAFF.

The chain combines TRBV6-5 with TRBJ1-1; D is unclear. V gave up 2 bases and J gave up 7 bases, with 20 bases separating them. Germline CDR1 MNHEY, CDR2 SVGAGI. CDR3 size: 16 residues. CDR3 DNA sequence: TGTGCCAGCAGTTACCAAGAATCGTTCGCCAGGATTGAAGCTTTCTTT. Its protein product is CASSYQESFARIEAFF.